This T cell receptor beta chain was sequenced for a study of HIV-infected patients and healthy controls. With 5 bases removed from V and 0 bases from J, the gap between germline ends came to 17 bases. Germline CDR1 reads SGHKS; CDR2 reads YYEKEE (reference sequence). This CDR3 spans 16 amino acids. TCRdb reprocessed the 5' RACE reads with MiXCR, giving one entry per CDR3 protein. This repertoire shows around 64,000 distinct CDR3 sequences, around 17% found once; its top ten account for around 6%. This TCR derives from a human donor in good health. The chain recombines TRBV5-5 with TRBJ1-1; D unclear. The sample comprised CD4+ T cells from blood. CDR3 DNA: TGTGCCAGCAGACCCCACCCAGAGGGCGTGAACACTGAAGCTTTCTTT. Translated: CASRPHPEGVNTEAFF.